One and the same sample provided the 9 T cell receptor beta chains below, sequenced in a study of CD8+ T cells in alopecia areata. It was cDNA, reverse transcribed from extracted RNA, that served as the sequencing template. The protocol was immunoSEQ multiplex PCR, while the TCRdb copy is restricted to in-frame clones and leaves out a portion. The sample lists a few hundred thousand clones, roughly three fifths occurring once. What was sequenced was CD8+ T cells sorted from blood. These receptors all come from a human donor in good health.

V gene TRBV5-6 combines with J gene TRBJ1-1, with D unclear. Germline CDR1 reads SGHDT; CDR2 reads YYEEEE. The CDR3 is 14 amino acids. V was pared by 2 bases and J by 5 bases, with 13 bases between. The CDR3 nucleotides are TGTGCCAGCAGCTTTCGTGTATTGGGTACTGAAGCTTTCTTT. Its protein is CASSFRVLGTEAFF.

This clone came up a few times. This chain connects TRBV19 to TRBJ1-1; 8 bases agree with TRBD1. The trim removed 7 bases at V and 2 bases at J, leaving 3 bases unmatched. CDR1 and CDR2 from the germline V gene are LNHDA and SQIVND (reference sequence). The CDR3 spans 13 residues. The CDR3 coding sequence is TGTGCCAGTACAGGGACAGGTAACACTGAAGCTTTCTTT. Translated, it gives CASTGTGNTEAFF.

The rearrangement links TRBV7-9 to TRBJ1-1; 8 bases match TRBD1. The CDR3 runs to 15 residues. The germline V gene has CDR1 SEHNR and CDR2 FQNEAQ (reference sequence). V was clipped by 2 bases and J by 3 bases; unmatched bases: 5. The CDR3 sequence is CASSLQGARDTEAFF. In nucleotides, the CDR3 is TGTGCCAGCAGCTTACAGGGGGCTAGGGACACTGAAGCTTTCTTT.

The chain uses TRBV4-1 and TRBJ1-2, with TRBD1 identical over 7 bases. Germline V gene lookup returns CDR1 MGHRA and CDR2 YSYEKL. The CDR3 extends over 14 amino acids. V dropped 4 bases and J dropped 4; count of bases not matched to a gene: 6. The CDR3 DNA is TGCGCCAGCAGCCCTCCCTGGACAGGCTATGGCTACACCTTC. Translated: CASSPPWTGYGYTF.

This rearrangement joins TRBV29-1 to TRBJ2-3; D tentatively reads TRBD1 or TRBD2 (7 bases each). Germline values: CDR1 SQVTM, CDR2 ANQGSEA. The CDR3 spans 15 residues. V was shortened by 3 bases and J by 0 bases, with 13 bases between the two germline ends. The DNA of the CDR3 is TGCAGCGTTGAGAGGGGGCGGGGGAGCACAGATACGCAGTATTTT. The encoded protein is CSVERGRGSTDTQYF.

The CDR3 loop is CASSVGQRADTQYF. In nucleotides, the CDR3 is TGTGCCAGCAGCGTAGGCCAGCGCGCAGATACGCAGTATTTT. The gene calls are TRBV9 and TRBJ2-3; no firm D call. This CDR3 region has 14 residues. Trimming shortened V by 0 bases and J by 4 bases, and 9 bases separated the two germline ends. In germline, CDR1 is SGDLS, CDR2 YYNGEE.

This chain connects TRBV13 to TRBJ2-4, with D unresolved. The V gene's germline CDR1 is PRHDT and CDR2 FYEKMQ (reference sequence). V was trimmed by 5 bases and J by 0 bases, leaving 8 bases between them. The CDR3 spans 14 residues. The CDR3: CASSPRVAKNIQYF. For the CDR3, the DNA is TGTGCCAGCAGCCCCCGGGTAGCCAAAAACATTCAGTACTTC.

V usage is TRBV13 and J usage is TRBJ1-1; possibly TRBD1 for D (5 bases). V lost 4 bases to trimming and J lost 2 bases, with 14 bases between them. CDR1 is PRHDT and CDR2 is FYEKMQ in the germline V gene (reference sequence). The length of the CDR3 is 15 residues. In nucleotides, the CDR3 is TGTGCCAGCAGCTCTTACGACAGAGATAACACTGAAGCTTTCTTT. Translated, it gives CASSSYDRDNTEAFF.

V gene TRBV4-1 combines with J gene TRBJ1-1; D might be TRBD1 (5 bases). Germline-derived CDR1 and CDR2 are MGHRA and YSYEKL. V was trimmed by 2 bases and J by 0 bases, leaving 13 bases between them. This CDR3 has 16 amino acids. This CDR3 is CASSQKEGRMNTEAFF. CDR3 DNA: TGCGCCAGCAGCCAAAAAGAGGGACGGATGAACACTGAAGCTTTCTTT.